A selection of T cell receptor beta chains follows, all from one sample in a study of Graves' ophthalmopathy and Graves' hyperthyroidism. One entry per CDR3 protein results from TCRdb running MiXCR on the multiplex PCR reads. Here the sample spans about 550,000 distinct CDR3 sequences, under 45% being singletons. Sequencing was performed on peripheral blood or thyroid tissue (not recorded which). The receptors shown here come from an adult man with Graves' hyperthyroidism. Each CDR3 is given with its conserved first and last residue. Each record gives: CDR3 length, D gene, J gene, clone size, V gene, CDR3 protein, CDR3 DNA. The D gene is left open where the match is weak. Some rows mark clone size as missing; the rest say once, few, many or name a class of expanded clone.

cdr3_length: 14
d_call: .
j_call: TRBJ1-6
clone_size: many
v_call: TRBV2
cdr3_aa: CASRRQVVESPLHF
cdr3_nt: TGTGCCAGCAGAAGACAGGTTGTAGAGTCACCCCTCCACTTT

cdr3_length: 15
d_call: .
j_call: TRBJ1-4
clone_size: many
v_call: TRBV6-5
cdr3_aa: CASSDGGGTYEKLFF
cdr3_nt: TGTGCCAGCAGTGACGGTGGAGGTACTTATGAAAAACTGTTTTTT

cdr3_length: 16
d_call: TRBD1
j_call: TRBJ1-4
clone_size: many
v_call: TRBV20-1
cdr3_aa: CSASGGRQGLSEKLFF
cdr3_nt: TGCAGTGCTAGTGGTGGTCGACAGGGCCTTAGTGAAAAACTGTTTTTT

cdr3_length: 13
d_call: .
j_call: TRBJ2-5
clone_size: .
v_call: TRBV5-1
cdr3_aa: CASSLSELETLYF
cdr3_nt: TGCGCCAGCAGCTTGAGCGAATTGGAGACCCTGTACTTC

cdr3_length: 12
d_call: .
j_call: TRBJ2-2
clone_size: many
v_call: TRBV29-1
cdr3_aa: CSAKEGNGELFF
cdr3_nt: TGCAGCGCAAAAGAGGGAAACGGGGAGCTGTTTTTT

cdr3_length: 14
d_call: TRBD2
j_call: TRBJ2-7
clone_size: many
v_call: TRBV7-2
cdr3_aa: CASSPGTSGTEQYF
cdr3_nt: TGTGCCAGCAGCCCTGGGACTAGCGGCACCGAGCAGTACTTC

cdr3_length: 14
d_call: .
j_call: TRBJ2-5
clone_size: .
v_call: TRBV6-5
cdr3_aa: CASRRTGTTGAQYF
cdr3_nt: TGTGCCAGCAGGCGCACCGGGACTACAGGGGCCCAGTACTTC

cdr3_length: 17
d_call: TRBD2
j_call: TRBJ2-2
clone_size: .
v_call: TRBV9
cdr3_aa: CASSVSGGGTNTGELFF
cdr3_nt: TGTGCCAGCAGCGTAAGTGGCGGGGGGACGAACACCGGGGAGCTGTTTTTT

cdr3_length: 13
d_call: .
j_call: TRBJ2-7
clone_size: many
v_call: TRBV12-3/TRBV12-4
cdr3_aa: CASRLGANWEQYF
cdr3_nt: TGTGCCAGCAGGTTAGGGGCCAATTGGGAGCAGTACTTC

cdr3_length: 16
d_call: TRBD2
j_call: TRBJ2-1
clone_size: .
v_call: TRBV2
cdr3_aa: CASSGLGLATKDEQFF
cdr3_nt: TGTGCCAGCAGTGGATTGGGACTAGCGACAAAGGATGAGCAGTTCTTC

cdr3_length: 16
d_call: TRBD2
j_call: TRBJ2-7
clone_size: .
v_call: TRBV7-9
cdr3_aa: CASSSRTSGRSYEQYF
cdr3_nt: TGTGCCAGCAGTTCTCGGACTAGCGGGAGGTCCTACGAGCAGTACTTC

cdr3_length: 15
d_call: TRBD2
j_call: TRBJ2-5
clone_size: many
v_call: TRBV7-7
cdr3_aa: CASSLDGGAQETQYF
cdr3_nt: TGTGCTAGCAGCTTAGACGGGGGGGCCCAAGAGACCCAGTACTTC

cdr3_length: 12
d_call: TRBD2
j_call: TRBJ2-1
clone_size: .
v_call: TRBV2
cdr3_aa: CFSGISYNEQFF
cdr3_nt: TGTTTTAGCGGGATTTCCTACAATGAGCAGTTCTTC

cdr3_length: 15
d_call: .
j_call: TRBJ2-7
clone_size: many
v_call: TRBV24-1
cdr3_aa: CATSDPGLGHYEQYF
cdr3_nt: TGTGCCACCAGTGACCCAGGGTTGGGTCATTACGAGCAGTACTTC

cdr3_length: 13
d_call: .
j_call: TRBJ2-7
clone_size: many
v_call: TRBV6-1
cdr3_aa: CASYDAPSYEQYF
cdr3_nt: TGTGCCAGCTATGACGCCCCCTCCTACGAGCAGTACTTC

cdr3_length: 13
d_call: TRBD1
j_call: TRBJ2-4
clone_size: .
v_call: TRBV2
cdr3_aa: CASRGQGRNIQYF
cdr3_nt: TGTGCCAGCAGAGGACAGGGGAGAAACATTCAGTACTTC

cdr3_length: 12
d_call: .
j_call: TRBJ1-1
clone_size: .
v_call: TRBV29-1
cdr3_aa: CSLRGGDTEAFF
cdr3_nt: TGCAGCTTGCGGGGAGGGGACACTGAAGCTTTCTTT

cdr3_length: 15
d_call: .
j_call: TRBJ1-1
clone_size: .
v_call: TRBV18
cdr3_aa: CASSPSGTVNAEAFF
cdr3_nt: TGTGCCAGCTCACCTTCCGGGACGGTGAACGCTGAAGCTTTCTTT

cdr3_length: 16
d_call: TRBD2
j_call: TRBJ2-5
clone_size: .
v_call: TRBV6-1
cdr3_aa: CAISGLDGSGGETQYF
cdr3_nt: TGTGCCATCAGTGGGTTGGACGGGAGCGGGGGAGAGACCCAGTACTTC

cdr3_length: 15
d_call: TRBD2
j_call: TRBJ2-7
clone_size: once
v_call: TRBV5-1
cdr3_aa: CASSLEPGLLPEQYF
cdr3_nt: TGCGCCAGCAGCTTGGAACCGGGACTACTCCCCGAGCAGTACTTC

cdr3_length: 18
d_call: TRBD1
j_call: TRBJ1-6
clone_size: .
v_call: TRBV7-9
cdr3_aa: CASSIGTGAGTANSPLHF
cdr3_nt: TGTGCCAGCAGCATAGGTACCGGGGCCGGGACAGCTAATTCACCCCTCCACTTT

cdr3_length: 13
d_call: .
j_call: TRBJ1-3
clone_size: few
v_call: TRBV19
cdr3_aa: CAATGPSGNTIYF
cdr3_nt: TGTGCCGCCACAGGGCCCTCTGGAAACACCATATATTTT

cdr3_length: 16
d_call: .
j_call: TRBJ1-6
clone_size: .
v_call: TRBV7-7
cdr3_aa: CAGSLYGNSYNSPLHF
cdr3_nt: TGTGCTGGCAGCTTATACGGAAACTCCTATAATTCACCCCTCCACTTT

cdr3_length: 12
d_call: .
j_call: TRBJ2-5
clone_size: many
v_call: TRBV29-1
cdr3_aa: CSADLVPETQYF
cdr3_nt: TGCAGCGCGGATTTGGTTCCAGAGACCCAGTACTTC

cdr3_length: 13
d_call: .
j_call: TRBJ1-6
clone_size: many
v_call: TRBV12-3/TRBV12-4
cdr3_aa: CASSYTGEITLHF
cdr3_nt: TGTGCCAGCAGTTATACCGGCGAGATTACCCTCCACTTT

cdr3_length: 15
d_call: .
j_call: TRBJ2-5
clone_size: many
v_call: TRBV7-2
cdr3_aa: CASSRDAGLGETQYF
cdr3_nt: TGTGCCAGCAGCCGGGACGCGGGGTTAGGAGAGACCCAGTACTTC

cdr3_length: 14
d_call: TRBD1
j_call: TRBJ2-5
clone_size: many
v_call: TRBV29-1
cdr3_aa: CSVDTYDRGETQYF
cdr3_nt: TGCAGCGTTGATACCTATGACAGGGGAGAGACCCAGTACTTC

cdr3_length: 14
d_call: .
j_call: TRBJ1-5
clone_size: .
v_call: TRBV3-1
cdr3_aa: CASSSAGNGQPQHF
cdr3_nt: TGTGCCAGCAGCTCAGCGGGGAATGGGCAGCCCCAGCATTTT

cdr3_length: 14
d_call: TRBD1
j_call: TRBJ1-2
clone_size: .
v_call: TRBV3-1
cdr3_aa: CASSPRDSYYGYTF
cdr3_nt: TGTGCCAGCAGCCCCCGGGACAGTTACTATGGCTACACCTTC

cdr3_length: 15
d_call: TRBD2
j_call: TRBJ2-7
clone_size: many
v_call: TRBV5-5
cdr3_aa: CASSLEASGRFEQYF
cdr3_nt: TGTGCCAGCAGCTTGGAGGCTAGCGGGCGATTCGAGCAGTACTTC

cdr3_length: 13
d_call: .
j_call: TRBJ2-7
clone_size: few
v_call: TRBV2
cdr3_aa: CAWSAERPYEQYF
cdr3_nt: TGTGCCTGGAGTGCGGAAAGACCCTACGAGCAGTACTTC

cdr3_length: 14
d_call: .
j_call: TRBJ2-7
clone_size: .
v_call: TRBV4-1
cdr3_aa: CASSQEGGSCEQYF
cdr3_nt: TGCGCCAGCAGCCAAGAGGGGGGCTCCTGCGAGCAGTACTTC

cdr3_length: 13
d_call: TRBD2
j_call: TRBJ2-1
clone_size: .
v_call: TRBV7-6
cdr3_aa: CASSLLAGGEQFF
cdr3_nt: TGTGCCAGCAGCCTACTAGCGGGAGGAGAGCAGTTCTTC

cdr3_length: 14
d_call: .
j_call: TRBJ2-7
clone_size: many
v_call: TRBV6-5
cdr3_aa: CASTGSRPFYEQYF
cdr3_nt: TGTGCCAGCACAGGAAGTAGGCCCTTCTACGAGCAGTACTTC

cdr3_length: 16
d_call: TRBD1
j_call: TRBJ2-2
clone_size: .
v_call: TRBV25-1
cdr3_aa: CASSKPGQGMAGELFF
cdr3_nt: TGTGCCAGCAGTAAACCGGGACAGGGTATGGCCGGGGAGCTGTTTTTT